The 20 T cell receptor beta chains given below trace back to one sample, sequenced in a study of blood T cells in healthy people across ages. For the second PCR, which ran for roughly 6 to 12 cycles, a sample-barcoded 5' primer and a J-beta primer mix were used. TCRdb re-called the 5' RACE reads with MiXCR, one entry per CDR3 protein. This repertoire shows about 1,400,000 distinct CDR3 sequences, around 59% found once; its top ten account for over 5%. Sequencing was performed on blood. These receptors were obtained from a man aged 18 to 29 in good health.

This clonotype was seen a few times. DNA for the CDR3: TGCGCCAGCAGCCTCGACAGCCAGTCCTACGAGCAGTACTTC. This gives the protein CASSLDSQSYEQYF. The rearrangement joins TRBV4-1 to TRBJ2-7; maybe TRBD1 (5 bases). The ends were cut back, 4 bases at V and 1 base at J, with 11 bases in the middle. The CDR3 totals 14 residues. Germline CDR1 is MGHRA and CDR2 is YSYEKL.

The V and J genes are TRBV5-1 and TRBJ2-1; no firm D call. Germline CDR1 reads SGHRS; CDR2 reads YFSETQ. The V end lost 2 bases, the J end lost 4 bases, and 10 bases lay between the germline ends. The CDR3 contains 14 residues. The CDR3 reads CASSLGMAYNEQFF. DNA of the CDR3: TGCGCCAGCAGCTTAGGAATGGCTTACAATGAGCAGTTCTTC.

The chain carries TRBV7-2 and TRBJ2-3; possible D gene TRBD2, 6 bases. Trimming left V 5 bases short and J 4 bases short, with 16 bases between. This CDR3 is 15 amino acids long. Germline V lookup: CDR1 SGHTA, CDR2 FQGNSA. The CDR3 bases are TGTGCCAGCAGCAGGAACCGGGACTCCTCAGATACGCAGTATTTT. This encodes CASSRNRDSSDTQYF.

CDR3 sequence (DNA): TGCAGTGCTCTTGACAGGGGCAGCACTGAAGCTTTCTTT. Translating it yields CSALDRGSTEAFF. The rearrangement joins TRBV20-1 to TRBJ1-1; TRBD1 agrees at 8 bases. CDR3 length: 13 residues. The V segment lost 5 bases and the J segment 4 bases; nucleotides outside the gene matches: 6. Looked up from germline, CDR1 is DFQATT and CDR2 is SNEGSKA (reference sequence).

This clonotype was counted only a few times. The J gene is TRBJ1-2, the V gene TRBV4-3, with 8 bases that match TRBD1. Germline trimming cut 3 bases from V and 7 bases from J; bases unmatched to any gene: 7. The germline CDR1 and CDR2 sequences are LGHNA and YSLEER. The CDR3 is made up of 14 amino acids. The CDR3 DNA reads as TGCGCCAGCAGCCACACCGGGACAGGTTTTGGCTACACCTTC. Translating gives CASSHTGTGFGYTF.

V gene TRBV21-1 combines with J gene TRBJ2-7. TRBV21-1 is listed as a pseudogene. This CDR3 comprises 16 residues. The CDR3, as DNA: TGTGCCAGCAGCAAAGAAGGCTGCATTCTCTCCTACGAGCAGTACTTC. This codes for CASSKEGCILSYEQYF.

The chain has TRBV15 and TRBJ2-3; tentatively, D is TRBD1 (5 bases). CDR3 length: 16 amino acids. The V end lost 8 bases, the J end lost 4 bases, and 22 bases lay between the germline ends. Germline V lookup: CDR1 LNHNV, CDR2 YYDKDF (reference sequence). The CDR3 coding sequence is TGTGCCACCCCCCCCCGGCGTTGGGGCGCGCCAGATACGCAGTATTTT. Protein product: CATPPRRWGAPDTQYF.

This rearrangement joins TRBV6-5 to TRBJ1-2; 7 bases align to TRBD1. The CDR3 spans 14 residues. Germline V gene data show CDR1 as MNHEY and CDR2 as SVGAGI. Trimming at V came to 2 bases and at J to 6 bases, leaving 6 bases not matched to a gene. CDR3 in DNA: TGTGCCAGCAGTTACAAGGGGGCAGGAGATGGCTACACCTTC. Its protein is CASSYKGAGDGYTF.

This clonotype was seen a single time. This chain uses TRBV4-1 with TRBJ1-4, with TRBD1 as a possible D gene (5 bases). Trimming stripped 4 bases from V and 3 bases from J, with 12 bases between. The CDR3 runs to 15 residues. Germline loops: CDR1 MGHRA, CDR2 YSYEKL. The CDR3 here is CASSLYRTANEKLFF. DNA for the CDR3: TGCGCCAGCAGCCTTTACAGGACGGCTAATGAAAAACTGTTTTTT.

This chain links TRBV7-2 with TRBJ2-5; D remains ambiguous. The V gene lost 4 bases and the J gene lost 1 base, with 7 bases spanning the gap. The CDR3 runs to 13 residues. CDR1 is SGHTA, CDR2 FQGNSA, per germline. CDR3 loop: CASSCRIQETQYF. The DNA of the CDR3 is TGTGCCAGCAGCTGTAGAATCCAAGAGACCCAGTACTTC.

The genes are TRBV29-1 and TRBJ2-3; 8 bases agree with TRBD2. In germline, CDR1 is SQVTM, CDR2 ANQGSEA. The V segment lost 5 bases and the J segment 8 bases; nucleotides outside the gene matches: 12. The length of the CDR3 is 14 residues. CDR3 DNA: TGCAGCGTTAAAGGACTAGCCGCCGAACGTACGCAGTATTTT. Its protein product is CSVKGLAAERTQYF.

The table lists this clonotype with a count of one. The gene calls are TRBV4-2 and TRBJ2-1, with 7 bases identical to TRBD1. Losses at the gene ends were 4 bases for V and 0 bases for J; bases not matched to a gene: 9. CDR3 length: 17 residues. Germline values: CDR1 LGHNA, CDR2 YNFKEQ. The CDR3 bases are TGTGCCAGCAGCCGAGGTACGACAGGGAGCTCCTACAATGAGCAGTTCTTC. Translation: CASSRGTTGSSYNEQFF.

The chain is built from TRBV4-1 and TRBJ2-7, with 10 bases matching TRBD1. This CDR3 is built from 16 residues. V gave up 2 bases and J gave up 5 bases; unmatched junction bases: 9. Germline CDR1 MGHRA, CDR2 YSYEKL. The CDR3 region is CASSQPARDRGHEQYF. CDR3 nucleotides: TGCGCCAGCAGCCAACCGGCCCGGGACAGGGGCCACGAGCAGTACTTC.

This clonotype showed up just once. One end of the junction does not line up with germline, which may come from a read error. This chain joins TRBV4-1 and TRBJ2-5, with TRBD1 as a possible D gene (7 bases). The CDR3 length is 16 residues. Per germline, CDR1 MGHRA and CDR2 YSYEKL. For the CDR3, the DNA is TGCGCCGGCAGCCAAGATCTTCCAGGGGGGCGGGAGACCCAGTACTTC. Translated: CAGSQDLPGGRETQYF.

A note on this clonotype: The junction departs from the called germline gene at one end, perhaps through a read error. This chain joins TRBV24-1 and TRBJ2-5; D not resolved. This CDR3 has 13 residues. The germline gives CDR1 KGHDR, CDR2 SFDVKD. The DNA of the CDR3 is TGTGCCACCGGTGACCCGTGGTCAGAGACCCAGTACTTC. This gives the protein CATGDPWSETQYF.

This chain links TRBV7-2 with TRBJ2-5; TRBD2 agrees at 7 bases. The V segment lost 3 bases and the J segment 5 bases; nucleotides outside the gene matches: 9. This CDR3 has 15 residues. Germline V gene data show CDR1 as SGHTA and CDR2 as FQGNSA. Written as DNA, the CDR3 is TGTGCCAGCAGCTTCCGGACGGGAGGTTGGGAGACCCAGTACTTC. It specifies CASSFRTGGWETQYF.

This clonotype was counted at least ten times. The chain employs TRBV20-1 and TRBJ2-7; 11 positions agree with TRBD2. The germline V gene encodes CDR1 DFQATT and CDR2 SNEGSKA (reference sequence). The CDR3 sequence is 19 residues long. V lost 0 bases, J lost 7 bases, and 20 bases stayed unmatched. CDR3 amino acids: CSARDRYNSPLGLAGEQYF. The CDR3 DNA reads as TGCAGTGCTAGAGATCGCTACAACTCACCACTCGGACTAGCGGGTGAGCAGTACTTC.

In its sample, this clonotype was seen once. The V and J genes are TRBV7-9 and TRBJ2-7; D is unresolved. The CDR3 has 12 residues. In germline, CDR1 is SEHNR, CDR2 FQNEAQ (reference sequence). V lost 4 bases to trimming and J lost 6 bases, with 10 bases between them. CDR3 residues: CASSSGSLEQYF. CDR3 coding DNA: TGTGCCAGCAGCTCCGGGTCCCTCGAGCAGTACTTC.

The sample holds a few counts of this clonotype. This chain joins TRBV13 and TRBJ1-2; D may be TRBD1 (5 bases). Between the trimmed V and J ends, which lost 5 bases and 4 bases, there was a span of 17 bases. This CDR3 contains 15 residues. Germline V gives CDR1 PRHDT, CDR2 FYEKMQ (reference sequence). CDR3 coding DNA: TGTGCCAGCAGCCCCCGAGGGGAAGGGTCCTATGGCTACACCTTC. This translates into CASSPRGEGSYGYTF.

The rearrangement joins TRBV5-1 to TRBJ2-2; 7 positions match TRBD2. The J segment lost 6 bases and the V segment lost 0 bases, leaving 11 bases of the junction unmatched. The CDR3 is made up of 17 amino acids. CDR1 SGHRS and CDR2 YFSETQ come from the germline V gene. CDR3 coding DNA: TGCGCCAGCAGCTTGGTCTCACCGCGTCTAGCGGCCGGGGAGCTGTTTTTT. Translating gives CASSLVSPRLAAGELFF.